Only a few counts were recorded for the clone carrying this TCR beta chain. Its antigen is still unknown. At one boundary the junction diverges from the germline segment, which might be a read error. Combining a sample-barcoded 5' primer with a J-beta primer mix, a second PCR ran for about 7 to 12 cycles. MiXCR, run by TCRdb on the 5' RACE reads, gives a single entry per CDR3 protein. The sample includes more than 600,000 distinct CDR3 sequences, 20% to 25% of them seen just once. These data originate in a study of blood T cells in healthy people across ages. Across the whole study: Per every two T cells, about one barcoded beta molecule was captured by template switching.

Points from the study as a whole: The study lacked donor CMV status, which possibly confounded expanded clonotype changes. Unsorted PBMC material precluded a definitive naive versus antigen-experienced comparison.

CDR1 and CDR2 (germline): SGHRS, YFSETQ. The CDR3 consists of 14 residues. This sample also belongs to another study, concerning T cells of mothers and their children. This second study notes: A few healthy Caucasian mothers gave samples, and so did their six children.

The J gene is TRBJ2-3, the V gene TRBV5-1; D could derive from TRBD1 or TRBD2 (5 bases each). The sequencing input was blood. The sequence came from a boy aged 5 to 17 in good health. For the CDR3, the DNA is TGTGCCAGCAGCTTAGGGGACAGCACAGATACGCAGTATTTT. Encoded protein: CASSLGDSTDTQYF.